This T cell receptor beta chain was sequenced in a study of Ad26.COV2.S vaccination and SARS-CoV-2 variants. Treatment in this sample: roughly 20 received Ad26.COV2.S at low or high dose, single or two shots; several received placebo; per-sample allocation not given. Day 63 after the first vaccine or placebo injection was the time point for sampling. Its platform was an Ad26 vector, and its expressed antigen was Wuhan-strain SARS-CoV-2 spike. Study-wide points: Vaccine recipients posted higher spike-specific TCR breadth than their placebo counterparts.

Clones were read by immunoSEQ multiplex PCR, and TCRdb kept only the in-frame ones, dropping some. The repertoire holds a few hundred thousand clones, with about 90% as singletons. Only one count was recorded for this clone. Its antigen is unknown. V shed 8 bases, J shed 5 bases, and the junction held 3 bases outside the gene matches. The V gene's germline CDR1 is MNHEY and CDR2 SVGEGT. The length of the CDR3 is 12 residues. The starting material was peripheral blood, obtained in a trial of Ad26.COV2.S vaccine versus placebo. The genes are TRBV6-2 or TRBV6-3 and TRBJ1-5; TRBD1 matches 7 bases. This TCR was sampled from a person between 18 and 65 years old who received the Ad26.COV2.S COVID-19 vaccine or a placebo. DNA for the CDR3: TGTGCCAGCCGCCAGGGGGATCAGCCCCAGCATTTT. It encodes CASRQGDQPQHF.